The sequence of this T cell receptor (beta chain) was determined in a study of blood T cell repertoires in COVID-19. As originally analysed: Estimation of nucleated cell counts was performed using reference gene primer amplification. The data were produced by immunoSEQ multiplex PCR, yet TCRdb's version contains in-frame clones alone and is incomplete. For V, J and clone size, that table is used; D and trimming come from the DNA. The sample holds around 300,000 clones; around 90% are singletons and the top ten take roughly 2.2%. The V end lost 7 bases, the J end lost 4 bases, and 15 bases lay between the germline ends. This CDR3 spans 14 amino acids. Germline lookup yields CDR1 LNHDA and CDR2 SQIVND (reference sequence).

Sequencing input: peripheral blood. This receptor was identified in a middle-aged man with acute or convalescent COVID-19. V is TRBV19 and J is TRBJ2-3; D possibly corresponds to TRBD1 (7 bases). CDR3 loop: CASKKGGGSDTQYF. CDR3 nucleotides: TGTGCCAGTAAAAAAGGAGGGGGCTCAGATACGCAGTATTTT.